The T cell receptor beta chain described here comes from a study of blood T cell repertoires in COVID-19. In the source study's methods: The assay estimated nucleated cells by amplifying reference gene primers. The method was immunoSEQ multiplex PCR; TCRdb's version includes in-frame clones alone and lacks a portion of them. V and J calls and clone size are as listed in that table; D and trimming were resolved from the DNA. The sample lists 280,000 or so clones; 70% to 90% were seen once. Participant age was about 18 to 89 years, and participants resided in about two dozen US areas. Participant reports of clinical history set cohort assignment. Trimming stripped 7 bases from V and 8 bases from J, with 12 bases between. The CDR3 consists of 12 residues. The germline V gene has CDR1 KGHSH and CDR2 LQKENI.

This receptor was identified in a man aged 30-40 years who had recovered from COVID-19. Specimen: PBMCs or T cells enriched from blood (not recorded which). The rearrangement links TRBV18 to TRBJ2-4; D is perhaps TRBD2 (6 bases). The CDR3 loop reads CASYGGSDIQYF. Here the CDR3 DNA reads TGTGCCAGCTATGGGGGGTCAGACATTCAGTACTTC.